The T cell receptor (beta chain) described here comes from a study of Graves' ophthalmopathy and Graves' hyperthyroidism. This clonotype was observed at least ten times. Amplification of TCR beta CDR3 regions used RNA transcripts. HTBI primers served in a first-round RT-PCR, which a second-round multiplex PCR followed. TCRdb used MiXCR to reprocess the multiplex PCR reads, holding one entry per CDR3 protein. Altogether about 180,000 distinct CDR3 sequences are present, approximately 40% being singletons, with the ten largest covering less than 6%. It was on clinical symptoms, serum thyroxine, TRAb, thyroid ultrasound and orbital computed tomography that diagnosis relied. The receptor was derived from a woman between 40 and 50 years old with Graves' ophthalmopathy. The sequencing sample was made of peripheral blood.

As DNA, the CDR3 is TGTGCCAGCTCCACTGCGGCTAGGGGGACGGAGGACACTGAAGCTTTCTTT. Amino acid sequence: CASSTAARGTEDTEAFF. This chain connects TRBV6-4 to TRBJ1-1, with a tentative D call TRBD1 (6 bases). CDR3 length: 17 residues. The germline V gene encodes CDR1 MRHNA and CDR2 SNTAGT. V lost 8 bases to trimming and J lost 3 bases, with 25 bases between them.